The rows below give T cell receptor beta chains drawn from one sample of a study of T cells in localized non-small cell lung cancer. Only in-frame clones appear in the TCRdb table, and some are missing; sequencing was by immunoSEQ multiplex PCR. In the table there are some 50,000 clones, about 88% of which are singletons. The sequences come from PBMCs, collected before any cancer treatment. Every receptor here comes from a female donor with stage II lung adenocarcinoma. Each CDR3 is given with its conserved first and last residue. The D gene is left open where the match is weak. Clone size appears in some rows only: once, few, many, or a class for an expanded clone.

D gene: TRBD2; clone size: -; V gene: TRBV4-2; J gene: TRBJ2-7; CDR3 DNA: TGTGCCAGCACCTGGGATAGCGGGGGATCCTACGAGCAGTACTTC; CDR3 protein: CASTWDSGGSYEQYF
D gene: -; clone size: -; V gene: TRBV11-2; J gene: TRBJ1-2; CDR3 DNA: TGTGCCAGCAGCCCCGGTCACGGGTATGGCTACACCTTC; CDR3 protein: CASSPGHGYGYTF
D gene: TRBD1; clone size: once; V gene: TRBV28; J gene: TRBJ1-5; CDR3 DNA: TGTGCCAGCGGAATTCCGGGACAGGGAAACAATCAGCCCCAGCATTTT; CDR3 protein: CASGIPGQGNNQPQHF
D gene: -; clone size: -; V gene: TRBV11-1; J gene: TRBJ2-2; CDR3 DNA: TGTGCCAGCAGCTTGGGTCAGACCGGGGAGCTGTTTTTT; CDR3 protein: CASSLGQTGELFF
D gene: TRBD1; clone size: -; V gene: TRBV10-3; J gene: TRBJ2-3; CDR3 DNA: TGTGCCATCCGGACAGGAAGCACAGATACGCAGTATTTT; CDR3 protein: CAIRTGSTDTQYF
D gene: TRBD2; clone size: -; V gene: TRBV27; J gene: TRBJ2-3; CDR3 DNA: TGTGCCAGCAGTACCCCTAGCGGGGGGGCGGGAGATACGCAGTATTTT; CDR3 protein: CASSTPSGGAGDTQYF
D gene: -; clone size: -; V gene: TRBV19; J gene: TRBJ1-2; CDR3 DNA: TGTGCCAGTAGTATCTGGGACAAAGCTAACTATGGCTACACCTTC; CDR3 protein: CASSIWDKANYGYTF
D gene: -; clone size: few; V gene: TRBV6-1; J gene: TRBJ1-1; CDR3 DNA: TGTGCCAGCAGAGAGGGGGAAGTGGGGACTTTCTTT; CDR3 protein: CASREGEVGTFF
D gene: -; clone size: -; V gene: TRBV11-2; J gene: TRBJ2-1; CDR3 DNA: TGTGCCAGCAGCCCCTCTCCGGAGGTTTCACAGTTCTTC; CDR3 protein: CASSPSPEVSQFF
D gene: TRBD1; clone size: -; V gene: TRBV6-5; J gene: TRBJ2-2; CDR3 DNA: TGTGCCAGCAGTTCTCGGACAGGATGGAACACCGGGGAGCTGTTTTTT; CDR3 protein: CASSSRTGWNTGELFF
D gene: -; clone size: -; V gene: TRBV7-2; J gene: TRBJ2-3; CDR3 DNA: TGTGCCAGCAGCTTAGGGATGGCTGTAGGCCGGGATACGCAGTATTTT; CDR3 protein: CASSLGMAVGRDTQYF
D gene: TRBD1; clone size: -; V gene: TRBV27; J gene: TRBJ1-5; CDR3 DNA: TGTGCCAGCAGCCGACAGGGAAGGGGCAATCAGCCCCAGCATTTT; CDR3 protein: CASSRQGRGNQPQHF
D gene: -; clone size: -; V gene: TRBV20-1; J gene: TRBJ2-3; CDR3 DNA: TGCAGTGCCGCAACAGATACGCAGTATTTT; CDR3 protein: CSAATDTQYF
D gene: -; clone size: -; V gene: TRBV7-6; J gene: TRBJ2-2; CDR3 DNA: TGTGCCAGCAGCTTTATAATCAAGACCGGGGAGCTGTTTTTT; CDR3 protein: CASSFIIKTGELFF
D gene: -; clone size: -; V gene: TRBV4-1; J gene: TRBJ2-2; CDR3 DNA: TGCGCCAGCAGCCGAGGGTATTTACAGGGTGGAGGGAACACCGGGGAGCTGTTTTTT; CDR3 protein: CASSRGYLQGGGNTGELFF
D gene: TRBD1; clone size: -; V gene: TRBV6-6; J gene: TRBJ2-7; CDR3 DNA: TGTGCCAGCAGGGAACCGGGACAGGGCTACGAGCAGTACTTC; CDR3 protein: CASREPGQGYEQYF
D gene: -; clone size: -; V gene: TRBV5-5; J gene: TRBJ1-3; CDR3 DNA: TGTGCCAGCAGCCAAAACATGGGGAACACCATATATTTT; CDR3 protein: CASSQNMGNTIYF
D gene: -; clone size: -; V gene: TRBV19; J gene: TRBJ2-6; CDR3 DNA: TGTGCCAGTAGTCTTTCAGTCTCTGGGGCCAACGTCCTGACTTTC; CDR3 protein: CASSLSVSGANVLTF
D gene: TRBD1; clone size: -; V gene: TRBV27; J gene: TRBJ1-5; CDR3 DNA: TGTGCCAGCAGCCCCCGGGACAGCCCAGTTGGGCAGCCCCAGCATTTT; CDR3 protein: CASSPRDSPVGQPQHF
D gene: -; clone size: -; V gene: TRBV2; J gene: TRBJ2-1; CDR3 DNA: TGTGCCAGCAGTGAGATCTCGGGACTTACCTACAATGAGCAGTTCTTC; CDR3 protein: CASSEISGLTYNEQFF
D gene: TRBD1; clone size: -; V gene: TRBV4-2; J gene: TRBJ2-3; CDR3 DNA: TGTGCCAGCAGCCAAGACTCCGGGACAGTGGGCACAGATACGCAGTATTTT; CDR3 protein: CASSQDSGTVGTDTQYF
D gene: -; clone size: -; V gene: TRBV18; J gene: TRBJ2-2; CDR3 DNA: TGTGCCAGCTCACCACGGGCCAGGATGGGCACCGGGGAGCTGTTTTTT; CDR3 protein: CASSPRARMGTGELFF
D gene: -; clone size: -; V gene: TRBV7-8; J gene: TRBJ1-4; CDR3 DNA: TGTGCCAGCAGCTTAGTGGGGCGAGATGAAAAACTGTTTTTT; CDR3 protein: CASSLVGRDEKLFF
D gene: -; clone size: -; V gene: TRBV10-3; J gene: TRBJ1-5; CDR3 DNA: TGTGCCATCGGGACCGCCGATCAGCCCCAGCATTTT; CDR3 protein: CAIGTADQPQHF
D gene: -; clone size: -; V gene: TRBV5-6; J gene: TRBJ1-2; CDR3 DNA: TGTGCCAGCAGCTTGACGGGCAATAACTATGGCTACACCTTC; CDR3 protein: CASSLTGNNYGYTF
D gene: TRBD1; clone size: -; V gene: TRBV12-5; J gene: TRBJ1-2; CDR3 DNA: TGTGCTAGTGGTTTGGATCAGGGGGCAGCCCGCTATGGCTACACCTTC; CDR3 protein: CASGLDQGAARYGYTF
D gene: -; clone size: -; V gene: TRBV29-1; J gene: TRBJ2-1; CDR3 DNA: TGCAGCGCCCAGGGATACCGCTCCTACAATGAGCAGTTCTTC; CDR3 protein: CSAQGYRSYNEQFF
D gene: -; clone size: once; V gene: TRBV9; J gene: TRBJ1-1; CDR3 DNA: TGTGCCAGCAGCCCCACGGACACTGAAGCTTTCTTT; CDR3 protein: CASSPTDTEAFF
D gene: -; clone size: once; V gene: TRBV7-6; J gene: TRBJ1-1; CDR3 DNA: TGTGCCAGCAGCCCAGAAATTAAGGTCTCGGCTTTCTTT; CDR3 protein: CASSPEIKVSAFF
D gene: -; clone size: -; V gene: TRBV19; J gene: TRBJ2-3; CDR3 DNA: TGTGCCAGTAATATAGGAGATACGCAGTATTTT; CDR3 protein: CASNIGDTQYF
D gene: TRBD2; clone size: -; V gene: TRBV5-4; J gene: TRBJ2-3; CDR3 DNA: TGTGCCAGCAGCGCGGGGGTCGTCACAGATACGCAGTATTTT; CDR3 protein: CASSAGVVTDTQYF
D gene: -; clone size: -; V gene: TRBV5-4; J gene: TRBJ2-3; CDR3 DNA: TGTGCCAGCAGCTTGGCCGGATTGGGGCTCATGGCGCAGTATTTT; CDR3 protein: CASSLAGLGLMAQYF
D gene: TRBD2; clone size: -; V gene: TRBV7-3; J gene: TRBJ2-1; CDR3 DNA: TGTGCCAGCAGCTTAACGGGACTAGCGGGGGGATCGTACAATGAGCAGTTCTTC; CDR3 protein: CASSLTGLAGGSYNEQFF
D gene: TRBD1; clone size: -; V gene: TRBV19; J gene: TRBJ2-7; CDR3 DNA: TGTGCCAGTAGTAACGGACAGGGAGGAACCTACGAGCAGTACTTC; CDR3 protein: CASSNGQGGTYEQYF
D gene: -; clone size: once; V gene: TRBV25-1; J gene: TRBJ2-7; CDR3 DNA: TGTGCCAGCACAAGTGAGCTGGGCCTAGGCGAGCAGTACTTC; CDR3 protein: CASTSELGLGEQYF
D gene: TRBD1; clone size: -; V gene: TRBV18; J gene: TRBJ1-4; CDR3 DNA: TGTGCCAGCTCACCTGGTCCGACAGGGGCAAGCGAAAAACTGTTTTTT; CDR3 protein: CASSPGPTGASEKLFF
D gene: TRBD1; clone size: -; V gene: TRBV18; J gene: TRBJ1-5; CDR3 DNA: TGTGCCAGCTCACTTCAGGGGGCAAATCAGCCCCAGCATTTT; CDR3 protein: CASSLQGANQPQHF
D gene: -; clone size: few; V gene: TRBV5-1; J gene: TRBJ2-2; CDR3 DNA: TGCGCCAGCAGCTTGGGCAGGGCGAACACCGGGGAGCTGTTTTTT; CDR3 protein: CASSLGRANTGELFF
D gene: -; clone size: -; V gene: TRBV6-5; J gene: TRBJ2-1; CDR3 DNA: TGTGCCAGCAGTTATTCACAGGGCTCCTACAATGAGCAGTTCTTC; CDR3 protein: CASSYSQGSYNEQFF